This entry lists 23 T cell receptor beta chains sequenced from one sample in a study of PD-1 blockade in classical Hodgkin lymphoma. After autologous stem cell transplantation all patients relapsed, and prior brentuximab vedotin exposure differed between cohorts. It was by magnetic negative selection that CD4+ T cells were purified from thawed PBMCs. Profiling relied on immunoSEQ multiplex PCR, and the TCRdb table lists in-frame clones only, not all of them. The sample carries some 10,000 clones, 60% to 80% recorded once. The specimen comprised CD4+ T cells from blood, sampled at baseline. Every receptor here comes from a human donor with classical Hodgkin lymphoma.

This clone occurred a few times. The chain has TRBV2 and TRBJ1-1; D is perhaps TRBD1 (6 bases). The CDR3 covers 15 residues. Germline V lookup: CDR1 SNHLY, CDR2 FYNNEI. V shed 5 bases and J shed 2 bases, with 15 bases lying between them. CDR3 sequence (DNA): TGTGCCAGCAGTCGCACCAGGGGCGAAAACACTGAAGCTTTCTTT. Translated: CASSRTRGENTEAFF.

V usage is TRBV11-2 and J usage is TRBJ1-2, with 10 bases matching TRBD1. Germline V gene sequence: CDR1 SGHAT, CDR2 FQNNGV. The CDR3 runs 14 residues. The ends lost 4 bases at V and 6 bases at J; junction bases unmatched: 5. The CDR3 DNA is TGTGCCAGCAGCTCGACAGGGGGCTCGGATGGCTACACCTTC. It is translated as CASSSTGGSDGYTF.

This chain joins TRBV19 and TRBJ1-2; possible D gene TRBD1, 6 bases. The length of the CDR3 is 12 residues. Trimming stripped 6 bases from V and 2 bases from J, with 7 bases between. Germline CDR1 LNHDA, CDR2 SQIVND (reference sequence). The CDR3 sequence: CASSGQNYGYTF. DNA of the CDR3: TGTGCCAGTAGCGGACAGAACTATGGCTACACCTTC.

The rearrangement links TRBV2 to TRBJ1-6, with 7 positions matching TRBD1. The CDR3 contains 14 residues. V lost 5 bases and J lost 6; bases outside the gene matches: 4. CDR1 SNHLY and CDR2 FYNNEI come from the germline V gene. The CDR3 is CASSIGTANSPLHF. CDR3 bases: TGTGCCAGCAGTATTGGGACAGCTAATTCACCCCTCCACTTT.

The CDR3 sequence is CASRWTSGQETQYF. The CDR3 DNA reads as TGTGCCAGCAGATGGACTAGCGGCCAAGAGACCCAGTACTTC. The chain combines TRBV6-1 with TRBJ2-5; TRBD2 matches at 10 bases. With V trimmed by 6 bases and J by 1 base, 2 bases remained unmatched. Germline assignment: CDR1 MNHNS and CDR2 SASEGT. The CDR3 is 14 amino acids.

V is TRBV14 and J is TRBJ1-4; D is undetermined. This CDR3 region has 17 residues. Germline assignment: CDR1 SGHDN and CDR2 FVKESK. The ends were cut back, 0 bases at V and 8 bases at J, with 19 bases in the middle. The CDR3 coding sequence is TGTGCCAGCAGCCAAGAGGGGTCCCTAAGAGGAGGAGAAAAACTGTTTTTT. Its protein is CASSQEGSLRGGEKLFF.

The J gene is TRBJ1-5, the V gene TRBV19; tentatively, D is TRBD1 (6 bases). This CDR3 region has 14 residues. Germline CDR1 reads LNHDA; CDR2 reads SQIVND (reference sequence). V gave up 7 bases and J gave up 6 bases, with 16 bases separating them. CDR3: CASNPQQGSQPQHF. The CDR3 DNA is TGTGCCAGTAACCCCCAACAGGGTTCTCAGCCCCAGCATTTT.

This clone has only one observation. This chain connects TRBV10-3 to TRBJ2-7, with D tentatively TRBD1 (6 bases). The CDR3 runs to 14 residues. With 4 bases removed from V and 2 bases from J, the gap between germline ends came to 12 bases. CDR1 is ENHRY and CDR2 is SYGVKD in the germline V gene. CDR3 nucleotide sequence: TGTGCCATCAGTGGACAGGTGGCTACCTACGAGCAGTACTTC. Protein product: CAISGQVATYEQYF.

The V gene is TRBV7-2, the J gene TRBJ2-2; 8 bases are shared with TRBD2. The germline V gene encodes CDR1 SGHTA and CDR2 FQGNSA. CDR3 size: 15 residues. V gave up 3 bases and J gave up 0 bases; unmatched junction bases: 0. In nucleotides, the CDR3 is TGTGCCAGCAGCTTTAGCGGGGCGAACACCGGGGAGCTGTTTTTT. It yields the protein CASSFSGANTGELFF.

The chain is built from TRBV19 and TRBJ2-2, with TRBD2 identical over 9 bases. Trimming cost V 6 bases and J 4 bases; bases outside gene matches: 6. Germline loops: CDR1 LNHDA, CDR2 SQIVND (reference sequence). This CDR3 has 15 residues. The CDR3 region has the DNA TGTGCCAGTAGGTATAGCGGGAGCGCCACCGGGGAGCTGTTTTTT. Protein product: CASRYSGSATGELFF.

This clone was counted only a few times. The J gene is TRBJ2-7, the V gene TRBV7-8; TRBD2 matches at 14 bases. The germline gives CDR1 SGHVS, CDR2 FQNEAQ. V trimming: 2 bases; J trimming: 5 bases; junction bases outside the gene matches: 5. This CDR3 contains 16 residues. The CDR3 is CASSLTGLAGVNEQYF. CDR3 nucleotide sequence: TGTGCCAGCAGCTTAACGGGACTAGCGGGAGTGAACGAGCAGTACTTC. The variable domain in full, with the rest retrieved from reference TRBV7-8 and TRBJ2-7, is GAGVSQSPRYKVAKRGQDVALRCDPISGHVSLFWYQQALGQGPEFLTYFQNEAQLDKSGLPSDRFFAERPEGSVSTLKIQRTQQEDSAVYLCASSLTGLAGVNEQYFGPGTRLTVT.

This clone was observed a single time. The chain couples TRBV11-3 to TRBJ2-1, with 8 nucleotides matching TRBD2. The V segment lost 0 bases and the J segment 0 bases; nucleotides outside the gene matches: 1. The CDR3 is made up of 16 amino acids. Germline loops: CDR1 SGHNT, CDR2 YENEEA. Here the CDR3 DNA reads TGTGCCAGCAGCTTAGAGGGGACTAGCTCCTACAATGAGCAGTTCTTC. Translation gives CASSLEGTSSYNEQFF.

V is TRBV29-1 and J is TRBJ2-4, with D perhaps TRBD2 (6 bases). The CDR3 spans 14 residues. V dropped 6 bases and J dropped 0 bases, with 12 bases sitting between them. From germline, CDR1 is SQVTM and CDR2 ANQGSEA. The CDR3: CSVAGRLAKNIQYF. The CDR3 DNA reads TGCAGCGTCGCGGGACGGTTAGCCAAAAACATTCAGTACTTC.

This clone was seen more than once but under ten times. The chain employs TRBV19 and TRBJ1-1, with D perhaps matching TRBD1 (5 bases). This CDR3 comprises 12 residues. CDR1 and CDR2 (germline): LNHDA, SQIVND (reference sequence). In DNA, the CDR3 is TGTGCGTCTCTTGCGGGGCACACTGAAGCTTTCTTT. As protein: CASLAGHTEAFF.

The CDR3: CASGGQVRSYEQYF. DNA for the CDR3: TGTGCCAGCGGGGGACAGGTTCGCTCCTACGAGCAGTACTTC. The V and J genes are TRBV2 and TRBJ2-7; 8 bases are a match to TRBD1. The V gene end was trimmed by 8 bases and the J gene end by 0 bases; junction bases not matched to a gene: 6. Germline V CDR1 and CDR2: SNHLY, FYNNEI. The CDR3 length is 14 residues. Full variable domain (missing parts from reference TRBV2 and TRBJ2-7): EPEVTQTPSHQVTQMGQEVILRCVPISNHLYFYWYRQILGQKVEFLVSFYNNEISEKSEIFDDQFSVERPDGSNFTLKIRSTKLEDSAMYFCASGGQVRSYEQYFGPGTRLTVT.

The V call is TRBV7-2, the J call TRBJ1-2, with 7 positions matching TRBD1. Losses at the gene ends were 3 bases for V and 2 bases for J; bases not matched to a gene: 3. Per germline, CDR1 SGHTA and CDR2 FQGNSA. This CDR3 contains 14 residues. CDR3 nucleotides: TGTGCCAGCAGCTTGAGACAGGGCAACTATGGCTACACCTTC. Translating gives CASSLRQGNYGYTF.

The CDR3 DNA reads TGCGCCAGCAGCTTAAGTGGAGGGACAGGGGTCTACGAGCAGTACTTC. Encoded protein: CASSLSGGTGVYEQYF. The V gene is TRBV5-1, the J gene TRBJ2-7; 10 bases line up with TRBD1. The CDR3 totals 16 residues. After removal of 2 bases from V and 3 bases from J, the junction contained 8 bases not matched to a gene. Looked up from germline, CDR1 is SGHRS and CDR2 is YFSETQ.

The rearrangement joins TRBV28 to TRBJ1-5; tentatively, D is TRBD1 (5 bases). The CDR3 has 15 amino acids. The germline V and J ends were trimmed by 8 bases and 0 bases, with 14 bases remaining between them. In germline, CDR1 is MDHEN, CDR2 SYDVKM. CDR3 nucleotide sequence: TGTGCCAGCCAGGGCTGGGGTTATAGCAATCAGCCCCAGCATTTT. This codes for CASQGWGYSNQPQHF.

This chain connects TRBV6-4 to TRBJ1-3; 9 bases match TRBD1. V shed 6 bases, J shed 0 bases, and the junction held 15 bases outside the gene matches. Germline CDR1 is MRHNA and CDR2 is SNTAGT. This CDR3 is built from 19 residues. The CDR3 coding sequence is TGTGCCAGCAGCACGGGACAGGGAGACCTCCATAGCTCTGGAAACACCATATATTTT. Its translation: CASSTGQGDLHSSGNTIYF.

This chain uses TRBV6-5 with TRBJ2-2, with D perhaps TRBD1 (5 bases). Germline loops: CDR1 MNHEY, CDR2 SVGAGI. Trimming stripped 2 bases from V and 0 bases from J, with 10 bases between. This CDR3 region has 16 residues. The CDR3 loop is CASSYTDTSNTGELFF. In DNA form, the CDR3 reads TGTGCCAGCAGTTACACGGACACCTCGAACACCGGGGAGCTGTTTTTT.

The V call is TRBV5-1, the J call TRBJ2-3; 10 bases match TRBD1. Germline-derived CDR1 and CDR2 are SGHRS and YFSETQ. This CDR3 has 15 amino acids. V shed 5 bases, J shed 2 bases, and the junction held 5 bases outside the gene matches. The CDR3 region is CASRRGQGNTDTQYF. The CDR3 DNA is TGCGCCAGCAGGCGGGGACAGGGGAACACAGATACGCAGTATTTT.

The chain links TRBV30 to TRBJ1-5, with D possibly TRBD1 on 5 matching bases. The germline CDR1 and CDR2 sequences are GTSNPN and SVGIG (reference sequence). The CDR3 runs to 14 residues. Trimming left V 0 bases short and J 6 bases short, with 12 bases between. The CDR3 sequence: CAWSVSGGGQPQHF. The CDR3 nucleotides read TGTGCCTGGAGTGTATCGGGGGGAGGTCAGCCCCAGCATTTT.

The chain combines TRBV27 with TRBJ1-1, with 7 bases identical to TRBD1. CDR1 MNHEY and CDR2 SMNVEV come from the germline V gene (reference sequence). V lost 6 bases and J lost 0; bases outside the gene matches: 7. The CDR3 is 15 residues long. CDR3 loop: CASSPRGTVNTEAFF. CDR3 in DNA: TGTGCCAGCAGCCCGCGGGGGACAGTGAACACTGAAGCTTTCTTT.